One T cell receptor (beta chain) is described in this entry. This sample was taken from a study of cytomegalovirus exposure and HLA in healthy donors. The primer mix had 60 Vbeta and 13 Jbeta primers. Clones were read by immunoSEQ multiplex PCR, and TCRdb kept only the in-frame ones, dropping some. In the table there are roughly 200,000 clones, about 9% of which are singletons. Germline trimming cut 1 base from V and 2 bases from J; bases unmatched to any gene: 2. CDR3 size: 14 residues. Germline CDR1 is SQVTM and CDR2 is ANQGSEA. The chain has TRBV29-1 and TRBJ1-2, with 9 bases lining up with TRBD1. The receptor's source is a woman between 25 and 40 years old in good health and CMV-seropositive. Sequences were obtained from PBMCs. CDR3 DNA: TGCAGCGTTGAAGGGACAGGGGACAACTATGGCTACACCTTC. This gives the protein CSVEGTGDNYGYTF.